The 27 T cell receptor beta chains below all came from one sample that was sequenced in a study of blood T cell repertoires in COVID-19 (dated by TCRdb to the early 2020s). The library was produced with the immunoSEQ multiplex PCR assay. This immuneACCESS table, as held by TCRdb, lists in-frame sequences with V and J called but not all clones. Of the missing ones, under half trace to an unresolved V gene in checked studies; the others have no known cause. The sample includes over 400,000 clones, with roughly nine tenths observed a single time. The ten biggest clones cover roughly 8% of the sample. Sequenced sample: peripheral blood. Source of these receptors: a woman between 45 and 60 years old with COVID-19, enrolled during active disease.

The gene calls are TRBV27 and TRBJ2-4; the match to TRBD1 covers 7 bases. Germline V gene sequence: CDR1 MNHEY, CDR2 SMNVEV (reference sequence). The length of the CDR3 is 17 residues. Trimming removed 7 bases from V and 1 base from J; junction bases left unmatched: 13. The CDR3 spells CASMEAGGKYAKNIQYF. DNA of the CDR3: TGTGCCAGCATGGAGGCAGGGGGAAAATATGCCAAAAACATTCAGTACTTC.

The J gene is TRBJ1-4, the V gene TRBV20-1, with D unclear. Per the germline V gene, CDR1 is DFQATT and CDR2 is SNEGSKA (reference sequence). V shed 5 bases and J shed 8 bases, with 6 bases lying between them. This CDR3 spans 10 amino acids. This CDR3 reads CSAPREKLFF. In DNA, the CDR3 is TGCAGTGCTCCCCGGGAAAAACTGTTTTTT.

The rearrangement links TRBV6-1 to TRBJ2-7; D is possibly TRBD2 (7 bases). The V and J ends lost 0 bases and 4 bases respectively, with 10 bases between them. Germline CDR1 is MNHNS and CDR2 is SASEGT. This CDR3 contains 14 residues. The CDR3 coding sequence is TGTGCCAGCAGTGAAGCAGGGGGGGGGTACGAGCAGTACTTC. This translates into CASSEAGGGYEQYF.

The table lists this clone with a count of one. The chain has TRBV28 and TRBJ1-3; possibly TRBD1 for D (5 bases). Trimming removed 1 base from V and 4 bases from J, with 11 bases in between. The CDR3 totals 15 residues. Germline V lookup: CDR1 MDHEN, CDR2 SYDVKM. The CDR3 protein is CASSLSGKIGNTIYF. The CDR3 DNA reads TGTGCCAGCAGTTTATCAGGGAAAATAGGAAACACCATATATTTT.

CDR3 bases: TGTGCCAGTACCCTCGGTCTCCGGGACACTGAAGCTTTCTTT. It is translated as CASTLGLRDTEAFF. This chain links TRBV19 with TRBJ1-1; the D is unclear. The CDR3 length is 14 residues. The V and J ends lost 7 bases and 3 bases respectively, with 15 bases between them. Germline V CDR1 and CDR2: LNHDA, SQIVND (reference sequence).

The V gene is TRBV6-5, the J gene TRBJ1-2; D is perhaps TRBD1 (5 bases). Per the germline V gene, CDR1 is MNHEY and CDR2 is SVGAGI. Deletions cut 8 bases from V and 8 bases from J, with 15 bases between. This CDR3 region has 12 residues. The CDR3 coding sequence is TGTGCCAGCTTACTAGGGCGGGACGGCTACACCTTC. Protein: CASLLGRDGYTF.

This clone appeared a single time. The chain has TRBV5-6 and TRBJ2-5, with 10 bases identical to TRBD2. The trim removed 5 bases at V and 7 bases at J, leaving 5 bases unmatched. CDR3 length equals 13 residues. Germline CDR1 SGHDT, CDR2 YYEEEE. In DNA form, the CDR3 reads TGTGCCAGCAGGCTAGCGGGGGCCGCGACCCAGTACTTC. Its protein is CASRLAGAATQYF.

V and J are TRBV6-1 and TRBJ2-2; no clear D gene. The CDR3 loop spans 14 amino acids. The V gene lost 3 bases and the J gene lost 5 bases, with 10 bases spanning the gap. Germline CDR1 reads MNHNS; CDR2 reads SASEGT. Here the CDR3 reads CASSDPYGTGELFF. In DNA, the CDR3 is TGTGCCAGCAGTGATCCTTACGGTACCGGGGAGCTGTTTTTT.

The chain joins TRBV5-1 to TRBJ2-7; TRBD2 aligns across 8 bases. The CDR3 has 15 amino acids. Germline CDR1 and CDR2: SGHRS and YFSETQ. The V and J ends lost 0 bases and 3 bases, in that order; junction bases with no gene match: 5. The CDR3 reads CASSLDGTRVYEQYF. CDR3 DNA sequence: TGCGCCAGCAGCTTGGATGGGACTAGGGTCTACGAGCAGTACTTC.

The chain carries TRBV24-1 and TRBJ2-3; 15 bases are shared with TRBD2. CDR1 is KGHDR and CDR2 is SFDVKD in the germline V gene. Germline trimming cut 3 bases from V and 6 bases from J; bases unmatched to any gene: 6. This CDR3 has 17 residues. The CDR3 DNA sequence: TGTGCCACCAGTGATAGGACTAGCGGGGGGGCCTGGGATACGCAGTATTTT. Its translation is CATSDRTSGGAWDTQYF.

The CDR3 nucleotides are TGCAGCGTTGGACTAGCGGGGGTTATCCAGTACTTC. As protein: CSVGLAGVIQYF. The V call is TRBV29-1, the J call TRBJ2-5, with 12 bases aligning to TRBD2. J lost 10 bases, V lost 4 bases, and 4 bases had no gene match. Germline lookup yields CDR1 SQVTM and CDR2 ANQGSEA. The CDR3 runs to 12 residues.

The J gene is TRBJ1-1, the V gene TRBV19; maybe TRBD1 (6 bases). This CDR3 is built from 14 residues. With 3 bases removed from V and 7 bases from J, the gap between germline ends came to 15 bases. Per germline, CDR1 LNHDA and CDR2 SQIVND (reference sequence). CDR3 nucleotides: TGTGCCAGTAGTATGGACGGGACACGGAGTGAAGCTTTCTTT. It codes for CASSMDGTRSEAFF.

As for this clone: The junction departs from the called germline gene at one end, perhaps through a read error. The J gene is TRBJ1-1, the V gene TRBV29-1; TRBD1 is a possible D gene (5 bases). This CDR3 is built from 8 residues. The germline V gene encodes CDR1 SQVTM and CDR2 ANQGSEA. The CDR3 protein is CSGDDMQF. The DNA for the CDR3 is TGCAGCGGGGACGACATGCAGTTT.

The chain uses TRBV3-1 (or the pseudogene TRBV3-2) and TRBJ1-2, with 7 bases fitting TRBD1. CDR1 is LGHDT, CDR2 YNNKEL, per germline (reference sequence). The CDR3 is made up of 12 amino acids. Losses at the gene ends were 6 bases for V and 7 bases for J; bases not matched to a gene: 5. CDR3 nucleotides: TGTGCCAGCAGGCAGGGGGGCGGTGGCTACACCTTC. This sequence encodes CASRQGGGGYTF.

The rearrangement links TRBV3-1 (or the pseudogene TRBV3-2) to TRBJ2-2; the D gene is possibly TRBD1 (5 bases). V lost 4 bases and J lost 4, with 13 bases in between. Germline CDR1 and CDR2: LGHDT and YNNKEL (reference sequence). This CDR3 has 15 amino acids. The CDR3 region is CASSRGSPGTGELFF. CDR3 nucleotides: TGTGCCAGCAGCCGGGGCTCTCCTGGCACCGGGGAGCTGTTTTTT.

This chain uses TRBV7-3 with TRBJ2-1; 7 bases are shared with TRBD2. The V gene's germline CDR1 is SGHTA and CDR2 FQGTGA. This CDR3 has 15 residues. Trimming removed 4 bases from V and 1 base from J; junction bases left unmatched: 4. The CDR3: CASSSPGGSYNEQFF. As DNA, the CDR3 is TGTGCCAGCAGCTCCCCCGGGGGGTCCTACAATGAGCAGTTCTTC.

The V and J genes are TRBV27 and TRBJ2-1; 7 nucleotides line up with TRBD2. In germline, CDR1 is MNHEY, CDR2 SMNVEV (reference sequence). There are 15 residues in the CDR3. J lost 9 bases, V lost 0 bases, and 8 bases had no gene match. The CDR3 DNA is TGTGCCAGCAGTTTATCTCAGCGGGGAAGAGGTGAGCAGTTCTTC. Translated, it gives CASSLSQRGRGEQFF.

The V gene is TRBV10-2, the J gene TRBJ1-1, with D possibly being TRBD1 (5 bases). Trimming removed 10 bases at V and 6 bases at J, with 18 bases between. The germline V gene encodes CDR1 WSHSY and CDR2 SAAADI. The CDR3 length is 13 residues. CDR3 region: CATGSSGVAEAFF. In DNA, the CDR3 is TGCGCCACCGGAAGCTCGGGGGTCGCTGAAGCTTTCTTT.

This chain uses TRBV2 with TRBJ2-5, with 8 bases lining up with TRBD1. V was pared by 1 base and J by 1 base, with 8 bases of the junction left unmatched. The germline CDR1 and CDR2 sequences are SNHLY and FYNNEI. The CDR3 totals 17 residues. The chain's CDR3 is CASSEGTGWGVQETQYF. The CDR3, as DNA: TGTGCCAGCAGTGAAGGGACAGGGTGGGGGGTCCAAGAGACCCAGTACTTC.

This rearrangement joins TRBV12-3 or TRBV12-4 to TRBJ1-4, with D possibly matching TRBD1 (5 bases). The CDR3 extends over 11 amino acids. Deletions cut 5 bases from V and 12 bases from J, with 10 bases between. The CDR3 protein is CASSPSTELFF. CDR3 DNA: TGTGCCAGCAGTCCGTCGACAGAACTGTTTTTT.

This clone was detected only once. The gene calls are TRBV21-1 and TRBJ2-5; the table's D call TRBD1 went unverified against the DNA. TRBV21-1 is designated a pseudogene. The CDR3 consists of 15 residues. The CDR3 protein is CASTAGDREGDTQYF. The CDR3 DNA follows: TGTGCCAGCACGGCGGGGGACAGGGAGGGAGATACCCAGTACTTC.

Written as DNA, the CDR3 is TGCGCCAGCAGCGCGCCGGGGGGGACGGCAACTAATGAAAAACTGTTTTTT. It is translated as CASSAPGGTATNEKLFF. This chain links TRBV5-1 with TRBJ1-4; D possibly corresponds to TRBD1 (5 bases). Deletions cut 4 bases from V and 0 bases from J, with 16 bases between. The germline CDR1 and CDR2 sequences are SGHRS and YFSETQ. The CDR3 totals 17 residues.

This chain links TRBV6-5 with TRBJ2-3; 7 nucleotides agree with TRBD2. CDR3 size: 15 residues. Per germline, CDR1 MNHEY and CDR2 SVGAGI. The trim removed 7 bases at V and 1 base at J, leaving 8 bases unmatched. CDR3 nucleotide sequence: TGTGCCAGCAACCTTCCCAGCGGGGGCACAGATACGCAGTATTTT. Amino acids: CASNLPSGGTDTQYF.

The chain uses TRBV29-1 and TRBJ1-1; perhaps TRBD1 as D (6 bases). V dropped 7 bases and J dropped 1 base, with 13 bases sitting between them. CDR1 and CDR2 (germline): SQVTM, ANQGSEA. The CDR3 loop spans 13 amino acids. CDR3 region: CSARQGTNTEAFF. The CDR3 DNA sequence: TGCAGCGCTCGGCAGGGGACGAACACTGAAGCTTTCTTT.

The chain has TRBV7-6 and TRBJ1-2, with D possibly TRBD1 on 5 matching bases. Germline loops: CDR1 SGHVS, CDR2 FNYEAQ. Trimming pared 4 bases from V and 5 bases from J, leaving 8 bases between. The CDR3 sequence is 12 residues long. CDR3 DNA: TGTGCCAGCAGCTCAACAGGATATGGCTACACCTTC. Translating it yields CASSSTGYGYTF.

The chain uses TRBV24-1 and TRBJ1-2; 8 positions match TRBD1. Per germline, CDR1 KGHDR and CDR2 SFDVKD. This CDR3 region has 15 residues. The V and J ends lost 6 bases and 8 bases, in that order; junction bases with no gene match: 13. CDR3 DNA sequence: TGTGCCACCAGTCTAGGTCCCGGGACAGGCGGCGGCTACACCTTC. Protein sequence: CATSLGPGTGGGYTF.

V gene TRBV10-1 combines with J gene TRBJ2-7, with a tentative D call TRBD1 (5 bases). From germline, CDR1 is WNHNN and CDR2 SYGVQD (reference sequence). The CDR3 is 12 residues long. Trimming shortened V by 1 base and J by 5 bases, and 6 bases separated the two germline ends. CDR3 region: CASSEFRDEQYF. The DNA of the CDR3 is TGCGCCAGCAGTGAGTTCAGGGACGAGCAGTACTTC.